Listed below are T cell receptor beta chains from one sample, sequenced in a study of blood T cell repertoires in COVID-19. This table comes from immunoSEQ multiplex PCR, and its TCRdb copy is limited to in-frame clones, with some not included. This sample carries fewer than 250,000 clones, about four fifths of them seen once, and the ten largest clones take around 1.8%. Input material: PBMCs or T cells enriched from blood (not recorded which). Every receptor here comes from a man aged 55 to 70 who had recovered from COVID-19. CDR3s include the opening cysteine and the closing phenylalanine or tryptophan. D genes are given only for firm matches. A clone size is listed for some rows: how often the clone was seen (once, few, many), or a class if it is expanded.

d_call	clone_size	j_call	v_call	cdr3_aa	cdr3_nt
TRBD1	.	TRBJ2-3	TRBV15	CATSSLTGQITDTQYF	TGTGCCACCAGCAGCCTAACGGGACAGATCACAGATACGCAGTATTTT
.	.	TRBJ1-3	TRBV19	CASSTRQASSGNTIYF	TGTGCCAGTAGTACGCGACAGGCAAGCTCTGGAAACACCATATATTTT
TRBD2	.	TRBJ2-5	TRBV5-6	CASSFGIAGGPGEETQYF	TGTGCCAGCAGCTTCGGGATAGCGGGGGGGCCGGGCGAGGAGACCCAGTACTTC
.	.	TRBJ2-7	TRBV18	CASSPPRGINRTHSVREQYF	TGTGCCAGCTCACCACCCCGCGGGATTAATAGGACCCATTCGGTTAGGGAGCAGTACTTC
.	.	TRBJ2-5	TRBV5-8	CASSFDSQETQYF	TGTGCCAGCAGCTTTGACAGCCAAGAGACCCAGTACTTC
TRBD1	.	TRBJ2-3	TRBV13	CASSPGTAASTDTQYF	TGTGCCAGCAGTCCTGGGACAGCCGCTAGCACAGATACGCAGTATTTT
.	.	TRBJ1-4	TRBV19	CASSQERWEKLFF	TGTGCCAGTAGTCAGGAACGGTGGGAAAAACTGTTTTTT
TRBD1	.	TRBJ2-1	TRBV14	CASSQGQGEYNEQFF	TGTGCCAGCAGCCAGGGACAGGGCGAATACAATGAGCAGTTCTTC
TRBD1	few	TRBJ1-1	TRBV11-3	CASSPFGQGRTEAFF	TGTGCCAGCAGCCCCTTCGGACAGGGGAGGACTGAAGCTTTCTTT
TRBD1	few	TRBJ1-1	TRBV18	CASSVTGDAFF	TGTGCCAGCTCAGTCACAGGGGACGCTTTCTTT
.	once	TRBJ2-1	TRBV9	CASSRRGLDNEQFF	TGTGCCAGCAGCCGCCGGGGATTAGACAATGAGCAGTTCTTC
.	.	TRBJ1-4	TRBV30	CAWSVGGEKLFF	TGTGCCTGGAGTGTAGGGGGAGAAAAACTGTTTTTT
TRBD2	.	TRBJ2-3	TRBV19	CASSIRASGGTDTQYF	TGTGCCAGTAGTATCCGGGCTAGCGGTGGCACAGATACGCAGTATTTT
TRBD1	.	TRBJ1-4	TRBV18	CASSTTGGAEEKLFF	TGTGCCAGCTCAACTACAGGGGGCGCGGAGGAAAAACTGTTTTTT
TRBD1	.	TRBJ2-2	TRBV25-1	CASSASDRGRVTGELFF	TGTGCCAGCAGTGCCTCCGACAGGGGGCGGGTCACCGGGGAGCTGTTTTTT
.	.	TRBJ1-2	TRBV10-2	CASSTGTSSYGYTF	TGCGCCAGCAGTACCGGGACAAGCTCCTATGGCTACACCTTC
TRBD1	once	TRBJ1-3	TRBV7-2	CASSLGDRPRTIYF	TGTGCCAGCAGCTTAGGGGACAGGCCAAGGACCATATATTTT
TRBD1	.	TRBJ1-2	TRBV27	CASSTRQGESGYTF	TGTGCCAGCAGTACCCGACAGGGTGAGTCGGGCTACACCTTC
.	.	TRBJ2-7	TRBV3-1/TRBV3-2	CASSQINSYEQYF	TGTGCCAGCAGCCAAATTAACTCCTACGAGCAGTACTTC
TRBD1	.	TRBJ1-4	TRBV6-5	CASRPGQGTEKLFF	TGTGCCAGCAGACCGGGACAGGGGACTGAAAAACTGTTTTTT
TRBD1	.	TRBJ2-1	TRBV2	CASSTQGAVNEQFF	TGTGCCAGCAGTACGCAGGGGGCGGTTAATGAGCAGTTCTTC
.	.	TRBJ2-3	TRBV5-1	CASSFKLRSTDTQYF	TGCGCCAGCAGCTTTAAGCTACGAAGCACAGATACGCAGTATTTT